What follows are 23 T cell receptor beta chains derived from one specimen sequenced in a study of shared clonotypes between healthy human individuals. The repertoire was sequenced with immunoSEQ multiplex PCR; TCRdb's copy has only in-frame clones and lacks some. The repertoire holds roughly 2.6 million clones, roughly nine tenths seen once, with 0.14% in the top ten. Input material: naive CD4+ T cells sorted from blood. Specified subset: CD45RA+ positively selected. These receptors all come from a man in his late teens or twenties in good health.

The chain combines TRBV7-2 with TRBJ2-1; the match to TRBD2 covers 8 bases. V lost 5 bases to trimming and J lost 9 bases; unmatched junction nucleotides: 6. The CDR3 contains 13 residues. CDR1 is SGHTA, CDR2 FQGNSA, per germline. This chain's CDR3 is CASSLWTSSEQFF. For the CDR3, the DNA is TGTGCCAGCAGCCTCTGGACTAGCAGTGAGCAGTTCTTC.

The V gene is TRBV5-1, the J gene TRBJ1-3, with 9 bases that match TRBD1. Germline CDR1 SGHRS, CDR2 YFSETQ. The CDR3 has 16 amino acids. Trimming at V came to 4 bases and at J to 3 bases, leaving 8 bases not matched to a gene. The CDR3 DNA reads TGCGCCAGCAGCGCCACAGGGGGCTCGAGTGGAAACACCATATATTTT. Residues: CASSATGGSSGNTIYF.

The genes are TRBV18 and TRBJ2-7; D is undetermined. CDR3 size: 14 residues. CDR1 is KGHSH, CDR2 LQKENI, per germline. The V end was cut by 6 bases, the J end by 5 bases, with 17 bases between. The DNA for the CDR3 is TGTGCCAGCTCCACCACTCCTTGGCCCAACGAGCAGTACTTC. This encodes CASSTTPWPNEQYF. The entire variable domain, with the rest obtained from reference TRBV18 and TRBJ2-7, is as follows: NAGVMQNPRHLVRRRGQEARLRCSPMKGHSHVYWYRQLPEEGLKFMVYLQKENIIDESGMPKERFSAEFPKEGPSILRIQQVVRGDSAAYFCASSTTPWPNEQYFGPGTRLTVT.

V gene TRBV30 combines with J gene TRBJ1-4; D remains ambiguous. Trimming pared 0 bases from V and 4 bases from J, leaving 9 bases between. The germline gives CDR1 GTSNPN, CDR2 SVGIG (reference sequence). The length of the CDR3 is 14 residues. DNA of the CDR3: TGTGCCTGGAGTGTGAAACGGGTTAATGAAAAACTGTTTTTT. Translated: CAWSVKRVNEKLFF.

The chain carries TRBV4-1 and TRBJ1-2; D perhaps matches TRBD1 (5 bases). The length of the CDR3 is 14 residues. CDR1 and CDR2 from the germline V gene are MGHRA and YSYEKL. The V gene lost 1 base and the J gene lost 8 bases, with 14 bases spanning the gap. CDR3 region: CASSQVPRVGGYTF. DNA for the CDR3: TGCGCCAGCAGCCAAGTTCCCAGGGTTGGCGGCTACACCTTC.

Worth noting for this clone: The junction departs from the called germline gene at one end, perhaps through a read error. The chain uses TRBV4-1 and TRBJ2-7, with D perhaps being TRBD1 or TRBD2 (5 bases each). The CDR3 spans 16 residues. Germline V gene sequence: CDR1 MGHRA, CDR2 YSYEKL. The CDR3 DNA is TGCGTCAGCAGCCAAACATACCAGGGAGTCGGGCCCGAGCAGTACTTC. It yields the protein CVSSQTYQGVGPEQYF.

The chain has TRBV30 and TRBJ1-5, with 7 nucleotides matching TRBD1. V was clipped by 3 bases and J by 0 bases; unmatched bases: 11. The germline V gene has CDR1 GTSNPN and CDR2 SVGIG (reference sequence). The length of the CDR3 is 17 residues. For the CDR3, the DNA is TGTGCCTGGAGCGCGGGACAGCGACTTTATAGCAATCAGCCCCAGCATTTT. This sequence encodes CAWSAGQRLYSNQPQHF.

CDR3 nucleotides: TGTGCCAGCAGCGCCCAACAGGGGGCTGCTGGGGCCAACGTCCTGACTTTC. This gives the protein CASSAQQGAAGANVLTF. The V call is TRBV9, the J call TRBJ2-6, with 9 bases aligning to TRBD1. V shed 3 bases and J 2 bases; nucleotides not matched to a gene: 6. Germline V CDR1 and CDR2: SGDLS, YYNGEE. This CDR3 spans 17 amino acids.

This chain joins TRBV7-2 and TRBJ2-1, with 7 bases identical to TRBD2. The CDR3 is 14 residues long. V gave up 7 bases and J gave up 8 bases; unmatched junction bases: 11. Per the germline V gene, CDR1 is SGHTA and CDR2 is FQGNSA. The CDR3 reads CASKQGGSPHEQFF. CDR3 nucleotides: TGTGCCAGCAAGCAAGGCGGGAGCCCCCATGAGCAGTTCTTC.

This chain joins TRBV5-1 and TRBJ2-5; D perhaps matches TRBD2 (6 bases). Per germline, CDR1 SGHRS and CDR2 YFSETQ. This CDR3 is built from 13 residues. The ends were cut back, 5 bases at V and 2 bases at J, with 10 bases in the middle. DNA of the CDR3: TGCGCCAGCAGTTGGGAGGATCAAGAGACCCAGTACTTC. Protein: CASSWEDQETQYF.

This clone appeared once. The chain combines TRBV29-1 with TRBJ1-2; D unclear. The CDR3 extends over 13 amino acids. Per the germline V gene, CDR1 is SQVTM and CDR2 is ANQGSEA. The germline V and J ends were trimmed by 1 base and 2 bases, with 8 bases remaining between them. The CDR3 loop reads CSVEGTANYGYTF. The CDR3 DNA follows: TGCAGCGTTGAAGGGACTGCCAACTATGGCTACACCTTC.

The chain combines TRBV6-1 with TRBJ1-5; D remains unclear. V lost 6 bases, J lost 13 bases, and 13 bases lay in between. CDR1 and CDR2 (germline): MNHNS, SASEGT. This CDR3 region has 11 residues. CDR3 in DNA: TGTGCCAGCAGAAAAACAAATCCGCAGCATTTT. Protein: CASRKTNPQHF.

The rearrangement joins TRBV5-1 to TRBJ1-6; TRBD1 matches 7 bases. The CDR3 has 15 amino acids. The trim removed 3 bases at V and 5 bases at J, leaving 5 bases unmatched. CDR1 and CDR2 from the germline V gene are SGHRS and YFSETQ. The CDR3 reads CASSSRDSHNSPLHF. In DNA form, the CDR3 reads TGCGCCAGCAGCTCCCGGGACAGCCATAATTCACCCCTCCACTTT.

To note about this clone: This sample includes further DNA sequences coding for the same CDR3. The chain couples TRBV5-1 to TRBJ2-4, with D unclear. The CDR3 is made up of 14 amino acids. Germline CDR1 and CDR2: SGHRS and YFSETQ. Trimming took 0 bases from V and 0 from J, leaving 4 bases between them. Here the CDR3 reads CASSLGTAKNIQYF. The CDR3 region has the DNA TGCGCCAGCAGCTTGGGGACAGCCAAAAACATTCAGTACTTC.

This clone was seen only once. V and J are TRBV12-2 and TRBJ2-3. TRBV12-2 is a recognized pseudogene. The CDR3 length is 16 residues. For the CDR3, the DNA is TGTGCAAGTCGCTTTCCGGAAAGCTGGTCCACAGATACGCAGTATTTT. Translated: CASRFPESWSTDTQYF.

The chain links TRBV4-3 to TRBJ2-4; 8 bases match TRBD1. Per the germline V gene, CDR1 is LGHNA and CDR2 is YSLEER. Trimming took 4 bases from V and 2 from J; bases not matched to a gene: 10. The CDR3 has 17 amino acids. The CDR3 region has the DNA TGCGCCAGCAGCCCGGGTGGACAGGGACAAACCAAAAACATTCAGTACTTC. It encodes CASSPGGQGQTKNIQYF.

The chain links TRBV13 to TRBJ2-3; D is ambiguous. The CDR3 contains 16 residues. The germline V gene encodes CDR1 PRHDT and CDR2 FYEKMQ (reference sequence). The V and J ends lost 4 bases and 2 bases respectively, with 16 bases between them. The CDR3 DNA reads as TGTGCCAGCAGCTCTCTATCTCGCCGTCACACAGATACGCAGTATTTT. Its translation: CASSSLSRRHTDTQYF.

The rearrangement links TRBV28 to TRBJ2-7; unclear D gene. The V end lost 1 base, the J end lost 6 bases, and 13 bases lay between the germline ends. The CDR3 extends over 14 amino acids. Germline-derived CDR1 and CDR2 are MDHEN and SYDVKM. CDR3 bases: TGTGCCAGCAGTTTATCCAGCTCGGGTACCGAGCAGTACTTC. Translated: CASSLSSSGTEQYF.

V gene TRBV6-1 combines with J gene TRBJ1-1, with 10 bases fitting TRBD1. The CDR3 has 14 amino acids. CDR1 is MNHNS and CDR2 is SASEGT in the germline V gene. Losses at the gene ends were 7 bases for V and 4 bases for J; bases not matched to a gene: 6. Here the CDR3 DNA reads TGTGCCAGCACAGGACAGGGGGTGAGCACTGAAGCTTTCTTT. Translated, it gives CASTGQGVSTEAFF.

This clone was seen once. The genes are TRBV2 and TRBJ2-1, with 11 bases identical to TRBD2. Germline V gene lookup returns CDR1 SNHLY and CDR2 FYNNEI. V shed 6 bases and J 8 bases; nucleotides not matched to a gene: 9. The CDR3 consists of 15 residues. CDR3 region: CASRPLSGGAYEQFF. DNA for the CDR3: TGTGCCAGCAGACCTCTTAGCGGGGGGGCTTATGAGCAGTTCTTC.

The chain recombines TRBV18 with TRBJ2-2; no firm D call. V was cut by 3 bases and J by 8 bases, with 16 bases left in between. The CDR3 length is 15 residues. Looked up from germline, CDR1 is KGHSH and CDR2 is LQKENI. The CDR3 reads CASSPKQPGFGELFF. In DNA, the CDR3 is TGTGCCAGCTCACCCAAACAGCCAGGTTTTGGGGAGCTGTTTTTT.

This chain joins TRBV7-2 and TRBJ1-6; 10 bases align to TRBD1. Trimming took 5 bases from V and 10 from J; bases not matched to a gene: 8. CDR3 length: 15 amino acids. Germline V CDR1 and CDR2: SGHTA, FQGNSA. CDR3 region: CASSPRDRGSSPLHF. The CDR3 coding sequence is TGTGCCAGCAGCCCCCGGGACAGGGGAAGCTCACCCCTCCACTTT. The whole variable domain, filled in from reference TRBV7-2 and TRBJ1-6, reads GAGVSQSPSNKVTEKGKDVELRCDPISGHTALYWYRQSLGQGLEFLIYFQGNSAPDKSGLPSDRFSAERTGGSVSTLTIQRTQQEDSAVYLCASSPRDRGSSPLHFGNGTRLTVT.

This clone was seen only once. The rearrangement uses TRBV10-3 and TRBJ2-2; D is perhaps TRBD1 (6 bases). Per germline, CDR1 ENHRY and CDR2 SYGVKD. Trimming cost V 4 bases and J 0 bases, with 9 bases left between them. The CDR3 runs to 15 residues. CDR3 amino acids: CAISVQGANTGELFF. DNA for the CDR3: TGTGCCATCAGTGTACAGGGAGCGAACACCGGGGAGCTGTTTTTT.